These 30 T cell receptor beta chains came from one sample sequenced in a study of blood T cell repertoires in COVID-19. Some clones are missing from TCRdb's copy, which holds only in-frame ones; the method was immunoSEQ multiplex PCR. The table includes about 480,000 clones, approximately 87% detected once. Sequencing input: PBMCs or T cells enriched from blood (not recorded which). The receptor source for this set is a woman aged 40 to 49 who had recovered from COVID-19.

The chain has TRBV7-2 and TRBJ1-1; TRBD1 is a possible D gene (5 bases). CDR1 is SGHTA, CDR2 FQGNSA, per germline. The V end was cut by 1 base, the J end by 0 bases, with 9 bases between. CDR3 size: 15 residues. CDR3 amino acids: CASSLDPQVNTEAFF. The DNA of the CDR3 is TGTGCCAGCAGCTTAGATCCACAGGTGAACACTGAAGCTTTCTTT.

The V call is TRBV9, the J call TRBJ2-1; tentatively, D is TRBD1 (5 bases). CDR3 size: 15 residues. Germline assignment: CDR1 SGDLS and CDR2 YYNGEE. V gave up 5 bases and J gave up 2 bases, with 14 bases separating them. CDR3 bases: TGTGCCAGCAGTGACCTAGGGGAAGCCTACAATGAGCAGTTCTTC. The encoded protein is CASSDLGEAYNEQFF.

The chain recombines TRBV11-1 with TRBJ1-3, with no clear D. Trimming shortened V by 5 bases and J by 3 bases, and 5 bases separated the two germline ends. The germline V gene encodes CDR1 SGHAT and CDR2 FQDESV (reference sequence). This CDR3 comprises 12 residues. The CDR3 DNA sequence: TGTGCCAGCAGCGCGAATGGAAACACCATATATTTT. As protein: CASSANGNTIYF.

The V and J genes are TRBV10-3 and TRBJ1-1; the D is unclear. V gave up 4 bases and J gave up 5 bases, with 11 bases separating them. CDR3 length equals 13 residues. Germline CDR1 reads ENHRY; CDR2 reads SYGVKD. The CDR3: CAISVGGRTEAFF. The CDR3, as DNA: TGTGCCATCAGTGTGGGTGGGAGGACTGAAGCTTTCTTT.

In this sample, this clone turned up once. This chain joins TRBV6-1 and TRBJ2-7; weak D call: TRBD1 (5 bases). V lost 0 bases, J lost 2 bases, and 11 bases lay in between. Germline CDR1 reads MNHNS; CDR2 reads SASEGT. The CDR3 runs 15 residues. CDR3 sequence (DNA): TGTGCCAGCAGTGAAGCATGGGCAGGGCCCTACGAGCAGTACTTC. Protein product: CASSEAWAGPYEQYF.

This chain connects TRBV10-3 to TRBJ2-5; 7 nucleotides agree with TRBD1. The J segment lost 4 bases and the V segment lost 2 bases, leaving 16 bases of the junction unmatched. The CDR3 spans 18 residues. Germline V gene lookup returns CDR1 ENHRY and CDR2 SYGVKD. The CDR3 spells CAISEGWDSSFLGETQYF. CDR3 in DNA: TGTGCCATCAGTGAGGGCTGGGACAGCTCGTTTTTGGGAGAGACCCAGTACTTC.

This chain links TRBV5-4 with TRBJ1-3; 8 bases are shared with TRBD1. Germline lookup yields CDR1 SGHNT and CDR2 YYREEE (reference sequence). The V and J ends lost 4 bases and 2 bases, in that order; junction bases with no gene match: 5. The CDR3 consists of 15 residues. The CDR3 region is CASSNRQGPGNTIYF. For the CDR3, the DNA is TGTGCCAGCAGCAATCGACAGGGGCCTGGAAACACCATATATTTT.

The chain carries TRBV7-2 and TRBJ2-1; 10 bases are shared with TRBD2. This CDR3 is 16 amino acids long. J gave up 8 bases and V 2 bases, and 9 bases lay outside the gene matches. Per the germline V gene, CDR1 is SGHTA and CDR2 is FQGNSA. Here the CDR3 DNA reads TGTGCCAGCAGCTTAAGGGGTCTAGCGGGAGCCGATGAGCAGTTCTTC. It codes for CASSLRGLAGADEQFF.

This sequence joins TRBV9 and TRBJ2-1, with D possibly matching TRBD2 (6 bases). This CDR3 region has 16 residues. Looked up from germline, CDR1 is SGDLS and CDR2 is YYNGEE. Trimming took 0 bases from V and 3 from J, leaving 13 bases between them. This CDR3 reads CASSVDSGDYYNEQFF. Written as DNA, the CDR3 is TGTGCCAGCAGCGTAGATAGCGGCGACTACTACAATGAGCAGTTCTTC.

This chain connects TRBV13 to TRBJ2-5, with D uncertain. V was trimmed by 5 bases and J by 5 bases, leaving 9 bases between them. This CDR3 comprises 12 residues. Germline assignment: CDR1 PRHDT and CDR2 FYEKMQ (reference sequence). CDR3 nucleotide sequence: TGTGCCAGCAGCCTCACGAGGGAGACCCAGTACTTC. It yields the protein CASSLTRETQYF.

V is TRBV10-1 and J is TRBJ2-2, with 11 bases matching TRBD2. Germline CDR1 WNHNN, CDR2 SYGVQD (reference sequence). There are 14 residues in the CDR3. With V trimmed by 8 bases and J by 7 bases, 6 bases remained unmatched. CDR3 sequence reads: CASGTSGGSGELFF. In DNA, the CDR3 is TGCGCCAGCGGGACTAGCGGAGGGAGCGGGGAGCTGTTTTTT.

V is TRBV5-1 and J is TRBJ2-6; D is uncertain. V was trimmed by 4 bases and J by 1 base, leaving 9 bases between them. The CDR3 loop spans 15 amino acids. Germline V lookup: CDR1 SGHRS, CDR2 YFSETQ. The CDR3 sequence is CASSQQLSGANVLTF. Written as DNA, the CDR3 is TGCGCCAGCAGCCAACAGCTTTCTGGGGCCAACGTCCTGACTTTC.

The DNA of the CDR3 is TGTGCCAGCAGCCAATTCACAGGGGGGGAGACCCAGTACTTC. The encoded protein is CASSQFTGGETQYF. This chain joins TRBV3-1 (or the pseudogene TRBV3-2) and TRBJ2-5; 8 positions agree with TRBD1. This CDR3 comprises 14 residues. CDR1 and CDR2 from the germline V gene are LGHDT and YNNKEL (reference sequence). V was pared by 2 bases and J by 5 bases, with 4 bases of the junction left unmatched.

The chain is built from TRBV5-1 and TRBJ2-7, with D possibly being TRBD1 (5 bases). Deletions cut 0 bases from V and 0 bases from J, with 7 bases between. CDR3 size: 14 residues. Germline V gives CDR1 SGHRS, CDR2 YFSETQ. In DNA, the CDR3 is TGCGCCAGCAGCTTGGGACAGAACTCCTACGAGCAGTACTTC. Protein: CASSLGQNSYEQYF.

The J gene is TRBJ1-6, the V gene TRBV3-1 (or the pseudogene TRBV3-2); 12 bases align to TRBD1. V lost 3 bases to trimming and J lost 8 bases; unmatched junction nucleotides: 2. The CDR3 is 15 residues long. Germline CDR1 is LGHDT and CDR2 is YNNKEL (reference sequence). The chain's CDR3 is CASSHGTGGDSPLHF. CDR3 nucleotide sequence: TGTGCCAGCAGCCACGGGACAGGGGGCGATTCACCCCTCCACTTT.

V usage is TRBV29-1 and J usage is TRBJ1-2; D not resolved. The CDR3 is 12 amino acids. Per germline, CDR1 SQVTM and CDR2 ANQGSEA. With 3 bases removed from V and 2 bases from J, the gap between germline ends came to 7 bases. The CDR3 nucleotides read TGCAGCGTTGAGGGGAGCAACTATGGCTACACCTTC. Its translation: CSVEGSNYGYTF. The complete variable domain, with remaining parts taken from reference TRBV29-1 and TRBJ1-2, reads SAVISQKPSRDICQRGTSLTIQCQVDSQVTMMFWYRQQPGQSLTLIATANQGSEATYESGFVIDKFPISRPNLTFSTLTVSNMSPEDSSIYLCSVEGSNYGYTFGSGTRLTVV.

This chain links TRBV10-1 with TRBJ2-2, with 13 bases identical to TRBD2. The CDR3 runs 18 residues. V lost 3 bases to trimming and J lost 4 bases; unmatched junction nucleotides: 8. The germline V gene has CDR1 WNHNN and CDR2 SYGVQD (reference sequence). Here the CDR3 reads CASSEGTSGNERTGELFF. For the CDR3, the DNA is TGCGCCAGCAGTGAAGGGACTAGCGGGAACGAACGCACCGGGGAGCTGTTTTTT.

J is TRBJ1-5 and V is TRBV6-5; 8 bases are shared with TRBD1. The V gene end was trimmed by 0 bases and the J gene end by 5 bases; junction bases not matched to a gene: 3. Germline CDR1 is MNHEY and CDR2 is SVGAGI. This CDR3 contains 15 residues. CDR3 sequence: CASSYSGTGDQPQHF. The CDR3 coding sequence is TGTGCCAGCAGTTACTCTGGGACAGGTGATCAGCCCCAGCATTTT.

The chain carries TRBV27 and TRBJ2-6; D not resolved. Trimming removed 6 bases at V and 5 bases at J, with 14 bases between. The CDR3 is 15 amino acids. The germline V gene has CDR1 MNHEY and CDR2 SMNVEV (reference sequence). The CDR3 DNA is TGTGCCAGCAGGGGCCGAGCCCACTGGGCCAACGTCCTGACTTTC. It is translated as CASRGRAHWANVLTF.

The rearrangement uses TRBV18 and TRBJ2-1; 8 nucleotides line up with TRBD1. V gave up 10 bases and J gave up 6 bases; unmatched junction bases: 8. The CDR3 has 13 amino acids. The germline V gene has CDR1 KGHSH and CDR2 LQKENI. The CDR3 here is CATGQGPLNEQFF. The CDR3, as DNA: TGTGCCACCGGACAGGGCCCCCTCAATGAGCAGTTCTTC.

A single count supports this clone. The chain has TRBV6-5 and TRBJ2-7; D is possibly TRBD1 (6 bases). This CDR3 comprises 11 residues. CDR1 is MNHEY and CDR2 is SVGAGI in the germline V gene. V lost 5 bases and J 8 bases, leaving 10 bases between the germline ends. DNA for the CDR3: TGTGCCAGCAGTCAGGGGACAAAGCAGTACTTC. Amino acids: CASSQGTKQYF.

V and J are TRBV6-5 and TRBJ2-5; possibly TRBD2 for D (6 bases). V was pared by 2 bases and J by 4 bases, with 11 bases between. Germline loops: CDR1 MNHEY, CDR2 SVGAGI. CDR3 length equals 14 residues. The CDR3 sequence: CASSYGAGGETQYF. The CDR3 nucleotides read TGTGCCAGCAGTTACGGGGCCGGGGGAGAGACCCAGTACTTC.

This clone was recorded only once. The V call is TRBV10-2, the J call TRBJ2-3; 7 nucleotides agree with TRBD2. CDR1 is WSHSY, CDR2 SAAADI, per germline. The ends lost 5 bases at V and 2 bases at J; junction bases unmatched: 4. The CDR3 is 14 residues long. This CDR3 reads CASSRTSPTDTQYF. CDR3 DNA sequence: TGCGCCAGCAGTCGGACTAGTCCCACAGATACGCAGTATTTT.

The gene calls are TRBV30 and TRBJ2-5; a weak D match, TRBD2 (5 bases). Deletions cut 2 bases from V and 4 bases from J, with 8 bases between. CDR3 length: 12 amino acids. Germline V gene lookup returns CDR1 GTSNPN and CDR2 SVGIG (reference sequence). CDR3 sequence: CAWSSGGETQYF. The CDR3 nucleotides read TGTGCCTGGAGTAGTGGAGGAGAGACCCAGTACTTC.

A single count supports this clone. The chain links TRBV9 to TRBJ1-5, with no clear D. Germline values: CDR1 SGDLS, CDR2 YYNGEE. Trimming cost V 0 bases and J 4 bases, with 5 bases left between them. The CDR3 totals 13 residues. The CDR3: CASSVAVNQPQHF. CDR3 bases: TGTGCCAGCAGCGTAGCCGTTAATCAGCCCCAGCATTTT.

This chain connects TRBV19 to TRBJ1-1, with 10 bases lining up with TRBD1. CDR3 length equals 13 residues. CDR1 is LNHDA and CDR2 is SQIVND in the germline V gene (reference sequence). The junction had 5 bases not matched to a gene; V was cut back by 8 bases and J by 5 bases. The CDR3 protein is CASFRDRGTEAFF. The CDR3, as DNA: TGTGCCAGTTTCCGGGACAGGGGAACTGAAGCTTTCTTT. Combining the CDR3 with reference TRBV19 and TRBJ1-1 gives the whole variable domain DGGITQSPKYLFRKEGQNVTLSCEQNLNHDAMYWYRQDPGQGLRLIYYSQIVNDFQKGDIAEGYSVSREKKESFPLTVTSAQKNPTAFYLCASFRDRGTEAFFGQGTRLTVV.

This clone showed up just once. The chain uses TRBV5-1 and TRBJ1-1, with D possibly TRBD1 on 5 matching bases. This CDR3 has 17 residues. Germline V gene data show CDR1 as SGHRS and CDR2 as YFSETQ. Deletions cut 1 base from V and 4 bases from J, with 20 bases between. The CDR3 nucleotides are TGCGCCAGCAGCTTGCCCACCTCTTTCGGGGGAGGCACTGAAGCTTTCTTT. Translation: CASSLPTSFGGGTEAFF.

J is TRBJ2-1 and V is TRBV4-2; D unresolved. The CDR3 is made up of 13 amino acids. The V gene's germline CDR1 is LGHNA and CDR2 YNFKEQ. V shed 3 bases and J shed 4 bases, with 7 bases lying between them. CDR3 amino acids: CASSQGEYNEQFF. In DNA, the CDR3 is TGTGCCAGCAGCCAGGGCGAGTACAATGAGCAGTTCTTC.

This clone turned up a few times. The V and J genes are TRBV2 and TRBJ2-1, with a possible D match to TRBD1 (6 bases). This CDR3 region has 16 residues. Germline loops: CDR1 SNHLY, CDR2 FYNNEI. Trimming took 10 bases from V and 7 from J, leaving 26 bases between them. The CDR3 bases are TGTGCCACACACAGGGAGAGGAGCCACAAGTGGAATGAGCAGTTCTTC. Its translation is CATHRERSHKWNEQFF.

The chain uses TRBV27 and TRBJ2-5, with 8 bases aligning to TRBD2. The CDR3 has 13 amino acids. Germline assignment: CDR1 MNHEY and CDR2 SMNVEV (reference sequence). Trimming took 6 bases from V and 2 from J; bases not matched to a gene: 2. CDR3 sequence (DNA): TGTGCCAGCAGGACTAGCGTGCAAGAGACCCAGTACTTC. Its translation: CASRTSVQETQYF.